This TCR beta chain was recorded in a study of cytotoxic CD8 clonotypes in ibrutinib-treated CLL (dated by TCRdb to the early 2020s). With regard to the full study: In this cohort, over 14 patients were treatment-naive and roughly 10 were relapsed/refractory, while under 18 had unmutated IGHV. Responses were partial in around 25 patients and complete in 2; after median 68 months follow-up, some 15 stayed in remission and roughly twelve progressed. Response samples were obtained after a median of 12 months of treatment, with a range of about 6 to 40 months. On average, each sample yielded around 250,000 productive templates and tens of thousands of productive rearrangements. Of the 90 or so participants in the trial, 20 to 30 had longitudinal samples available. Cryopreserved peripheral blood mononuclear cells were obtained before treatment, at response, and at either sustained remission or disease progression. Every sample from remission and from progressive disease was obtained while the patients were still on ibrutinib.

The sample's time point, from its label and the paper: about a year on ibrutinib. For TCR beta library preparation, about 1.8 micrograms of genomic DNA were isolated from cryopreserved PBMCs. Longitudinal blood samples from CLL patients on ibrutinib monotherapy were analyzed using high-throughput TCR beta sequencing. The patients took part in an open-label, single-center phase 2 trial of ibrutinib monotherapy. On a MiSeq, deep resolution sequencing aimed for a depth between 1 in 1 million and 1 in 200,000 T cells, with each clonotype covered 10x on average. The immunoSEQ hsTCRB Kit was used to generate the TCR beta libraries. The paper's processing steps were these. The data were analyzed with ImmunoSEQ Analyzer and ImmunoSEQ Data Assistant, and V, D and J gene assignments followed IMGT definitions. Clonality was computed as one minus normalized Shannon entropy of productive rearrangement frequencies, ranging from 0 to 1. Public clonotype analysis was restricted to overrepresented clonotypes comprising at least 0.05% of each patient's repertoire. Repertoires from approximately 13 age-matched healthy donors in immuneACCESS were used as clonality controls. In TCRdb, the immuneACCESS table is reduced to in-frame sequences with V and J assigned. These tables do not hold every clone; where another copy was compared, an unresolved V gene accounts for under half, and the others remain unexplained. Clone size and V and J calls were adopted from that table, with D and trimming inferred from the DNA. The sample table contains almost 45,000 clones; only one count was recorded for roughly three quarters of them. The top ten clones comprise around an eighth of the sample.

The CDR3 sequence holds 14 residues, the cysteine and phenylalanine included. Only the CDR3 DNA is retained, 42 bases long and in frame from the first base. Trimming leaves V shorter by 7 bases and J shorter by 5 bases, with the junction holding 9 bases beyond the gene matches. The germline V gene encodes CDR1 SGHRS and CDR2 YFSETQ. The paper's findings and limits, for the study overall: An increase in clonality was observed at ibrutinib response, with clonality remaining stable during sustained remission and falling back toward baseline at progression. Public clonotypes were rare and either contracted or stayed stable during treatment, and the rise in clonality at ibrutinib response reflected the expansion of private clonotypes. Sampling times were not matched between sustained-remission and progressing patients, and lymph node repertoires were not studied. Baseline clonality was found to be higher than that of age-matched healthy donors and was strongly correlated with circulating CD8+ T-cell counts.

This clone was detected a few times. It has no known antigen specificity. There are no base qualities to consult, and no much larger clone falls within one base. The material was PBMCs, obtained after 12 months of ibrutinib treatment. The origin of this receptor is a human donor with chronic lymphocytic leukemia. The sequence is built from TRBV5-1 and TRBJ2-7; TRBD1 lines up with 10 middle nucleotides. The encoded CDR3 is CASGEDDRGHEQYF. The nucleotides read TGCGCCAGCGGGGAGGATGACAGGGGGCACGAGCAGTACTTC.